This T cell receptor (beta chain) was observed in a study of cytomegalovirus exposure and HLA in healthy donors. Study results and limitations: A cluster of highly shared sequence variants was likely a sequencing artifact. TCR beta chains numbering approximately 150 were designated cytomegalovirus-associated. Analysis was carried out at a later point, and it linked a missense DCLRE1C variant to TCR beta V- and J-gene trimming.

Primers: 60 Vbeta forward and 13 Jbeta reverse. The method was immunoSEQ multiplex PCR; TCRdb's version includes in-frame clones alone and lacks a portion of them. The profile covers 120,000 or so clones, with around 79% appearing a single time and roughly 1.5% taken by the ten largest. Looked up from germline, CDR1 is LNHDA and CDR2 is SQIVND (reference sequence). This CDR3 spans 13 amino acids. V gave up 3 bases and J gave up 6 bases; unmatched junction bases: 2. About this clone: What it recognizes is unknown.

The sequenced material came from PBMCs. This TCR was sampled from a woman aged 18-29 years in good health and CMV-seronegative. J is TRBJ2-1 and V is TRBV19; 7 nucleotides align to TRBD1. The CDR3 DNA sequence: TGTGCCAGTAGTATTTCAGGGGGCAATGAGCAGTTCTTC. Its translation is CASSISGGNEQFF.